This record covers a single TCR beta chain. V lost 6 bases to trimming and J lost 7 bases, with 24 bases between them. The germline gives CDR1 WNHNN, CDR2 SYGVQD (reference sequence). The CDR3 length is 17 residues. Clones were read by immunoSEQ multiplex PCR, and TCRdb kept only the in-frame ones, dropping some. This table holds roughly 90,000 clones, 80% found once. The data originate from a study of blood T cell repertoires in COVID-19. Turning to the study itself: In each case, the material was cDNA or gDNA derived from T cells, B-cell-depleted T cells, or PBMCs.

The origin of this receptor is a human donor in a cohort sampled during active COVID-19. The material sequenced was peripheral blood. The chain couples TRBV10-1 to TRBJ2-2, with D possibly being TRBD1 (5 bases). The CDR3 DNA reads as TGCGCCAGCAGCCCCCAAAAGCAGGGTTATAGGGTCGGGGAGCTGTTTTTT. This codes for CASSPQKQGYRVGELFF.